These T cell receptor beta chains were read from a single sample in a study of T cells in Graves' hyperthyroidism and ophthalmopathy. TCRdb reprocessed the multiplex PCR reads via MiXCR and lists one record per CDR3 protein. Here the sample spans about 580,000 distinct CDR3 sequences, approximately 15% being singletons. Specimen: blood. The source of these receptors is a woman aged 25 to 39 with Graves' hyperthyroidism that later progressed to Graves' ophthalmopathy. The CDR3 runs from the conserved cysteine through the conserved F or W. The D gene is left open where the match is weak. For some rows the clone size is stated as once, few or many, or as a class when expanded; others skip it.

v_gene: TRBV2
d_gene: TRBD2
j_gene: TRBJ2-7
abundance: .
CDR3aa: CASKGIAGGDEQYF
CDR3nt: TGTGCCAGCAAGGGGATAGCGGGAGGCGACGAGCAGTACTTC

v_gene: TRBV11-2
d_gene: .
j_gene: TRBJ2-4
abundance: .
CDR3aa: CASSLPNFGENIQYF
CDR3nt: TGTGCCAGCAGTTTACCGAACTTCGGGGAAAACATTCAGTACTTC

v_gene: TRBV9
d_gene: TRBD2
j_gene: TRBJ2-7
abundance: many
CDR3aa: CASSPSTSAAYEQYF
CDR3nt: TGTGCCAGCAGCCCTTCGACTAGCGCAGCCTACGAGCAGTACTTC

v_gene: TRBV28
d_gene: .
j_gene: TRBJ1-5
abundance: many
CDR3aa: CASSPRGPQHF
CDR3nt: TGTGCCAGCAGTCCTCGTGGGCCCCAGCATTTT

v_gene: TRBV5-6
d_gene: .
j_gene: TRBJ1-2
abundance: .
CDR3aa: CASSSKLAGYGYTF
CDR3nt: TGTGCCAGCAGCTCCAAGCTTGCGGGCTATGGCTACACCTTC

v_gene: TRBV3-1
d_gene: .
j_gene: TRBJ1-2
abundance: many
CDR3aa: CASSQDVLATYGYTF
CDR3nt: TGTGCCAGCAGCCAAGATGTCCTCGCCACATATGGCTACACCTTC

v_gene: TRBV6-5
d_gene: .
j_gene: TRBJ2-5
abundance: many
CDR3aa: CASSYGRGAETQYF
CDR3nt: TGTGCCAGCAGTTACGGTCGTGGCGCGGAGACCCAGTACTTC

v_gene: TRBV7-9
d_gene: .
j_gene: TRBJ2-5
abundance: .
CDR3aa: CASSLLMPGGLLETQYF
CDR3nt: TGTGCCAGCAGCTTACTCATGCCCGGGGGTCTTCTAGAGACCCAGTACTTC

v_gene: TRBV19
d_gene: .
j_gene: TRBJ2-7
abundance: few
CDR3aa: CASSWQAEGEQYF
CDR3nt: TGTGCCAGTAGTTGGCAAGCGGAGGGCGAGCAGTACTTC

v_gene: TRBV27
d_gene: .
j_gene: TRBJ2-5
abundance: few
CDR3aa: CASAARPRYQETRYF
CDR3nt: TGTGCCAGCGCCGCACGACCCCGGTACCAAGAGACCCGGTACTTC

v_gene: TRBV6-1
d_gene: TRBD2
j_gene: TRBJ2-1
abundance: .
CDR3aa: CASILAGVGNEQFF
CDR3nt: TGTGCCAGCATACTAGCGGGAGTAGGCAATGAGCAGTTCTTC

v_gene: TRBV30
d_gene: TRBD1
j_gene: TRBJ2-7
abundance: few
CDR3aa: CAWSFPGQGYEQYF
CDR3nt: TGTGCCTGGAGTTTCCCGGGACAGGGTTACGAGCAGTACTTC

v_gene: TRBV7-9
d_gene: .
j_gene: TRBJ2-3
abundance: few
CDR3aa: CASSNSYGLSSDTQYF
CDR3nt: TGTGCCAGCAGCAACTCCTACGGACTATCATCGGATACGCAGTATTTT

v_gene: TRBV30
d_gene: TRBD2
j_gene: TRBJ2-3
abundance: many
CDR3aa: CAWSGLAGDTQYF
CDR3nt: TGTGCCTGGAGTGGACTAGCGGGAGATACGCAGTATTTT

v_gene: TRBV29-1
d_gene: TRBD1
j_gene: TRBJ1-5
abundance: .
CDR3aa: CSVSGQGAGQPQHF
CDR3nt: TGCAGCGTATCTGGACAGGGGGCGGGGCAGCCCCAGCATTTT

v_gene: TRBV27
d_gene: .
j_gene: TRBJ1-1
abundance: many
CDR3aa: CASSLSKEVNTEAFF
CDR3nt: TGTGCCAGCAGTTTATCAAAGGAAGTGAACACTGAAGCTTTCTTT

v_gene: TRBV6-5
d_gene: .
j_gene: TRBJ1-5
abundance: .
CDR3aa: CASSYLDSSNQPQHF
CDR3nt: TGTGCCAGCAGTTACCTGGACAGCAGCAATCAGCCCCAGCATTTT

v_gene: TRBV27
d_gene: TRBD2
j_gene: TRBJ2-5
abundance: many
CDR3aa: CASSLGTSARVWETQYF
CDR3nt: TGTGCCAGCAGTTTAGGGACTAGCGCCAGGGTGTGGGAGACCCAGTACTTC

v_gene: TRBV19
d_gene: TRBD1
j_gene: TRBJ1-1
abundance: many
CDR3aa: CASSITGQGTAEAFF
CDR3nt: TGTGCCAGTAGTATAACTGGACAGGGAACAGCTGAAGCTTTCTTT